The 4 T cell receptor beta chains below come from one sample, sequenced in a study of blood T cells in healthy people across ages. A sample-barcoded 5' primer and a J-beta primer mix were used in a second PCR of roughly 7 to 11 cycles. One entry per CDR3 protein, called by TCRdb with MiXCR from the 5' RACE reads. The sample contains 710,000 or so distinct CDR3 sequences, 20% to 25% of which appear only once. Sequencing was carried out using blood. Every receptor here comes from a man between 65 and 85 years old in good health.

The V call is TRBV27, the J call TRBJ1-6; D uncertain. CDR3 length equals 17 residues. Germline values: CDR1 MNHEY, CDR2 SMNVEV (reference sequence). Trimming took 6 bases from V and 9 from J, leaving 24 bases between them. The CDR3 sequence is CASSWRADVDISSPLHF. Written as DNA, the CDR3 is TGTGCCAGCAGCTGGAGAGCCGATGTCGATATAAGTTCACCCCTCCACTTT.

This clonotype was seen repeatedly, ten times or more. This chain links TRBV25-1 with TRBJ2-1; 7 nucleotides line up with TRBD1. Germline trimming cut 7 bases from V and 0 bases from J; bases unmatched to any gene: 3. This CDR3 is 14 amino acids long. The germline V gene has CDR1 MGHDK and CDR2 SYGVNS. The CDR3 loop reads CASTSGGSYNEQFF. CDR3 bases: TGTGCCAGCACCTCAGGGGGCTCCTACAATGAGCAGTTCTTC.

Here the CDR3 DNA reads TGTGCCAGCAGCCGGACTACAGGGCTCGAGACCCAGTACTTC. It codes for CASSRTTGLETQYF. The genes are TRBV6-5 and TRBJ2-1, with D tentatively TRBD1 or TRBD2 (6 bases each). The J call may be in error: the DNA end matches TRBJ2-5 better. Germline CDR1 is MNHEY and CDR2 is SVGAGI. The CDR3 runs 14 residues.

This clonotype was seen more than once but under ten times. This rearrangement joins TRBV18 to TRBJ1-1, with 8 bases aligning to TRBD1. The V gene's germline CDR1 is KGHSH and CDR2 LQKENI. The ends lost 4 bases at V and 5 bases at J; junction bases unmatched: 12. The CDR3 extends over 16 amino acids. The CDR3 is CASSLNRQGRGTEAFF. The CDR3 DNA reads TGTGCCAGCTCACTTAACCGACAGGGGAGGGGGACTGAAGCTTTCTTT. The variable domain in full, with the rest retrieved from reference TRBV18 and TRBJ1-1, is NAGVMQNPRHLVRRRGQEARLRCSPMKGHSHVYWYRQLPEEGLKFMVYLQKENIIDESGMPKERFSAEFPKEGPSILRIQQVVRGDSAAYFCASSLNRQGRGTEAFFGQGTRLTVV.